The T cell receptor (beta chain) under discussion was sequenced for a study of OX40 agonist ivuxolimab in advanced cancers. The junction had 10 bases not matched to a gene; V was cut back by 6 bases and J by 3 bases. CDR1 SNHLY and CDR2 FYNNEI come from the germline V gene. This CDR3 contains 15 residues. General study findings and limits: Partial responders at 0.1-3.0 mg/kg had among the lowest clonal expansion. Some nonresponders also had low normalized T-cell clonal expansion. The antigens recognized by the expanded peripheral T cells, that is their antigen specificity, were not determined. Both CD4+ and CD8+ T cell populations in blood had undergone clonal expansion by week 6 at 0.1 to 3.0 mg/kg.

About this clone: Its antigen is still unknown.

Here immunoSEQ multiplex PCR was the method, and the copy in TCRdb shows in-frame clones only, minus some. The table shows some 50,000 clones, with over 80% occurring only once. This sequence originates from an adult with an advanced solid tumor such as melanoma, head and neck, liver or kidney cancer. V gene TRBV2 combines with J gene TRBJ2-5; 7 nucleotides agree with TRBD2. The sample consisted of CD4+ or CD8+ T cells sorted from blood, taken in a trial of the OX40 agonist ivuxolimab. In DNA, the CDR3 is TGTGCCAGCAGGGGAGCGGGAAGCGGGGAAGAGACCCAGTACTTC. Protein sequence: CASRGAGSGEETQYF.